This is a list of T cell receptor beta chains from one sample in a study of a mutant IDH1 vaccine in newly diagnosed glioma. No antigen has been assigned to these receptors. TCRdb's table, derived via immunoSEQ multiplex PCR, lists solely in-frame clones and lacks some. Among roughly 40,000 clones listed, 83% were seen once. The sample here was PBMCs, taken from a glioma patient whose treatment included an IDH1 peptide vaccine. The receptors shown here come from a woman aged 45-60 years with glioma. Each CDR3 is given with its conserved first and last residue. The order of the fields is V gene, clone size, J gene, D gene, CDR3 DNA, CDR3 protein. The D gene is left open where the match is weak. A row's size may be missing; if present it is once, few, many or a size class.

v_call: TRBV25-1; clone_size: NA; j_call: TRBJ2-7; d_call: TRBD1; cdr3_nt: TGTGCCAGCAGTGAAGGGGACAGGGGAAAGGGGTACTTC; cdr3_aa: CASSEGDRGKGYF
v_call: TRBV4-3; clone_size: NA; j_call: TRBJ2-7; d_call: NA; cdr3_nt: TGCGCCAGCAGCCAAGGGTCTCAGGGAACCGACGAGCAGTACTTC; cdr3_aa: CASSQGSQGTDEQYF
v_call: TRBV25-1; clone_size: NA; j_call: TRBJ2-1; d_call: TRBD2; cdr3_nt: TGTGCCAGCAGTGATCTCAGACTAGCGGGGAGATACAATGAGCAGTTCTTC; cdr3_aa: CASSDLRLAGRYNEQFF
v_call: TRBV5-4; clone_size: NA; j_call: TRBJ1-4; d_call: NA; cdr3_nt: TGTGCCAGCAGACGGCAGGGTAATGAAAAACTGTTTTTT; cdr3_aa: CASRRQGNEKLFF
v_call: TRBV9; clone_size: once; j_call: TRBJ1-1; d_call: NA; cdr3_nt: TGTGCCAGCAGCGTAGGTTCCAGCGGCAGACTGAACACTGAAGCTTTCTTT; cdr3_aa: CASSVGSSGRLNTEAFF
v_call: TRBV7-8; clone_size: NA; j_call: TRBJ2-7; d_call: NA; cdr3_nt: TGTGCCAGCAGCCCCAGGACGGAGGGGGTTGACTACGAGCAGTACTTC; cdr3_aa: CASSPRTEGVDYEQYF
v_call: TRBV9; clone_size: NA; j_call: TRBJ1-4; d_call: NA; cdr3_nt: TGTGCCAGCAGCGTAGCCCCGATCACCGCGGGGGAAAAACTGTTTTTT; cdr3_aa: CASSVAPITAGEKLFF
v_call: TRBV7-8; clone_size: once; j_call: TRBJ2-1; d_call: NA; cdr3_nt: TGTGCCAGCAGCCAAAACCCCAATGAGCAGTTCTTC; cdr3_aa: CASSQNPNEQFF
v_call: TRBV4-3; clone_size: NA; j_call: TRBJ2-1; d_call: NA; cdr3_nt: TGCGCCAGCAGCCAAGAAGGCCTATACAATGAGCAGTTCTTC; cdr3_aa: CASSQEGLYNEQFF
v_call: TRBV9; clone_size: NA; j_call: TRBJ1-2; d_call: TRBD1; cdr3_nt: TGTGCCAGCAGCGCGGTACAGGGGGATGTGGGCGGCTACACCTTC; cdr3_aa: CASSAVQGDVGGYTF
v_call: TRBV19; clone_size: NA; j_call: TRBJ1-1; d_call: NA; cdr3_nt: TGTGCCAGTAGTATACCACAGTCCATGAACACTGAAGCTTTCTTT; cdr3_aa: CASSIPQSMNTEAFF
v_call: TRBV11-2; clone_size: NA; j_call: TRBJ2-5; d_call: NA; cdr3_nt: TGTGCCAGCAGCTTAGATGGCGCGGCCCAAGAGACCCAGTACTTC; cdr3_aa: CASSLDGAAQETQYF
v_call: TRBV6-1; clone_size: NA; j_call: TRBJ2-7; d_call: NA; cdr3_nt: TGTGCCAGCAAGGCGTGGGGGTCAACGGACGAGCAGTACTTC; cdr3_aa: CASKAWGSTDEQYF
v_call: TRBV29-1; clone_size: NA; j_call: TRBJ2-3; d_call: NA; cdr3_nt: TGCAGCGTTGAAGTTTATCAGTTCGGGGGCCTCACAGATACGCAGTATTTT; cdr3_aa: CSVEVYQFGGLTDTQYF
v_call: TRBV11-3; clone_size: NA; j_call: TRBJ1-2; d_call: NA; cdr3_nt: TGTGCCAGCAGCCGTGCAGAGGATGGCTACACCTTC; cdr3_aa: CASSRAEDGYTF
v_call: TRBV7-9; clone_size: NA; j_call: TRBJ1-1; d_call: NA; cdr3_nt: TGTGCCAGCAGTCCCCAGGGACGAGAAGCTTTCTTT; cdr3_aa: CASSPQGREAFF
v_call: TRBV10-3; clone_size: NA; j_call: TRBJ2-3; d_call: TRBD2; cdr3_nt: TGTGCCATCAGTGAGTCGTCGGGGGGGCCCACAGATACGCAGTATTTT; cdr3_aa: CAISESSGGPTDTQYF
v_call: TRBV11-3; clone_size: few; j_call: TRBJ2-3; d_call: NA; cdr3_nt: TGTGCCAGCAGCTCAACCACAGATACGCAGTATTTT; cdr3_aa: CASSSTTDTQYF
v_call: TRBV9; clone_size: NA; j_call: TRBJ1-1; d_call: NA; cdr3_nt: TGTGCCAGCAGCGTAGGAAAGGGGACTGAAGCTTTCTTT; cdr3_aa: CASSVGKGTEAFF
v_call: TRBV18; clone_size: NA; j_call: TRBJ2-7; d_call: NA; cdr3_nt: TGTGCCAGCTCACAGGGGAACGGCTACGAGCAGTACTTC; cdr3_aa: CASSQGNGYEQYF
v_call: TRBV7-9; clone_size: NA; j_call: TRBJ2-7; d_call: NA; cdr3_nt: TGTGCCAGCACCCTAAACTACGAGCAGTACTTC; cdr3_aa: CASTLNYEQYF
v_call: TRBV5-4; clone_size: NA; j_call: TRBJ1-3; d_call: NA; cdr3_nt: TGTGCCAGCAGCTTGAGGGGGGTGCAGGGCACCATATATTTT; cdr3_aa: CASSLRGVQGTIYF
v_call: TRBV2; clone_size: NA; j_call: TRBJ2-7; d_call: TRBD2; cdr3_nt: TGTGCCAGCAAAGTAGCGGGGGGAACCTACGAGCAGTACTTC; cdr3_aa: CASKVAGGTYEQYF
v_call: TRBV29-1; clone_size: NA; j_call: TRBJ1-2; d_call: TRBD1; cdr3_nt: TGCAGCGTTGGACAGGGAGGGGACTATGGCTACACCTTC; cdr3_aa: CSVGQGGDYGYTF
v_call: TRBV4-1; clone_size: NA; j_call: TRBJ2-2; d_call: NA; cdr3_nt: TGCGCCAGCAGCCAAAAGGCAGGCGCTTCCTCAGCTTACACCGGGGAGCTGTTTTTT; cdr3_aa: CASSQKAGASSAYTGELFF
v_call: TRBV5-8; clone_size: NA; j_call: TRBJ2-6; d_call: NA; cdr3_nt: TGTGCCAGCAGCTTACGGGGGCTCAGACCCCCTGGGGCCAACGTCCTGACTTTC; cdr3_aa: CASSLRGLRPPGANVLTF
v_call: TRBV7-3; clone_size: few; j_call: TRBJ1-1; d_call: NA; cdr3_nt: TGTGCCAGCAGCCCGGCCACTGAAGCTTTCTTT; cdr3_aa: CASSPATEAFF
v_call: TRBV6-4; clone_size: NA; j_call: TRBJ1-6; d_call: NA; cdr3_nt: TGTGCCAGCAGTGACTTGGGCTGGTCCCTCCACTTT; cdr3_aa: CASSDLGWSLHF
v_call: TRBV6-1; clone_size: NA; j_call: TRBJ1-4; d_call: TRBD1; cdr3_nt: TGTGCCAGCAGTGAAGCGAGATGGACAGGGGGCTTGGAAAAACTGTTTTTT; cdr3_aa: CASSEARWTGGLEKLFF
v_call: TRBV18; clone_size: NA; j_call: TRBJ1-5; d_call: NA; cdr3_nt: TGTGCCAGCTCACCCACAGATGGTCAGCCCCAGCATTTT; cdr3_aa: CASSPTDGQPQHF
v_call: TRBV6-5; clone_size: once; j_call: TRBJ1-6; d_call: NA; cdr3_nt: TGTGCCAGACCACAGGGACCACCCCTCCACTTT; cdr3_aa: CARPQGPPLHF
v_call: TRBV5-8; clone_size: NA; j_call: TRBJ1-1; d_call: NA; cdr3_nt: TGTGCCAGCAGCTTCTTAACCACAGCCCGTACTGAAGCTTTCTTT; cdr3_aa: CASSFLTTARTEAFF
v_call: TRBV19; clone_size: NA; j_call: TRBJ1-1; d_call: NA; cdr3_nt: TGTGCCAGTAGTATAGGGCCCCAGGACACTGAAGCTTTCTTT; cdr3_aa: CASSIGPQDTEAFF
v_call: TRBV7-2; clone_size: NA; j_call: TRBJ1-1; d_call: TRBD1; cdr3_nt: TGTGCCAGCAGCCCCCGGACAGGGGCCTACACTGAAGCTTTCTTT; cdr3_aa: CASSPRTGAYTEAFF
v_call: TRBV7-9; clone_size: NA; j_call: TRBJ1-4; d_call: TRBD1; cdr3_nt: TGTGCCAGCAGCCTCAGACAGGGGAATGAAAAACTGTTTTTT; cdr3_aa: CASSLRQGNEKLFF
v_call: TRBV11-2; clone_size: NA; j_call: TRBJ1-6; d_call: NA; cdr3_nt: TGTGCCAGCAGCAGCGCCAGGGGATCCTATAATTCACCCCTCCACTTT; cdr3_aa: CASSSARGSYNSPLHF
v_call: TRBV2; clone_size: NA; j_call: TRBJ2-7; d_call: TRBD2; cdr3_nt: TGTGCCAGCAGTGCCCGCGGGGGAGTCTACGAGCAGTACTTC; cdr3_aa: CASSARGGVYEQYF
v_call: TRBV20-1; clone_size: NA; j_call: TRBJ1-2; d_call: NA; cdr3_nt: TGCAGTGCAACCGGGGAGAATGGCTACACCTTC; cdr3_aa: CSATGENGYTF
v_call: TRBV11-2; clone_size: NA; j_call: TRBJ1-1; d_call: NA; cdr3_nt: TGTGCCAGCAGCCGTAGTGCGGGGGGGGAAGCTTTCTTT; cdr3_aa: CASSRSAGGEAFF
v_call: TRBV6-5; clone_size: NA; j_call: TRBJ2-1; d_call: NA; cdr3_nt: TGTGCCAGCAGTCCCTTGGGGGGCCCCCCGTTCTTC; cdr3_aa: CASSPLGGPPFF
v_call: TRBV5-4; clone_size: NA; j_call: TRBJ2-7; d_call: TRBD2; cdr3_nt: TGTGCCAGCAGCTTGGTGACTAGCGGGGGGGTTGAGCAGTACTTC; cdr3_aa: CASSLVTSGGVEQYF
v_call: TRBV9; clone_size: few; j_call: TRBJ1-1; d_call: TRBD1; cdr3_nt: TGTGCCAGCAGCGGGACAGGGATGAACACTGAAGCTTTCTTT; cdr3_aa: CASSGTGMNTEAFF
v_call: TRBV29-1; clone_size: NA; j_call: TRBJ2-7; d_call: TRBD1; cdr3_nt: TGCAGCGTTGTTGGGCAGGGGGCCTACGAGCAGTACTTC; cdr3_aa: CSVVGQGAYEQYF
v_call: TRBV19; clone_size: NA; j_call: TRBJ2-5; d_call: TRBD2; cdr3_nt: TGTGCCAGTAGTAAGGACCTAGCGGGGGGCCGTCAGGAGACCCAGTACTTC; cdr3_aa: CASSKDLAGGRQETQYF
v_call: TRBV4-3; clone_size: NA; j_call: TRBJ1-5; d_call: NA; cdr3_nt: TGCGCCAGCAGCCAAGACAAGGATAGCAATCAGCCCCAGCATTTT; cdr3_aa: CASSQDKDSNQPQHF
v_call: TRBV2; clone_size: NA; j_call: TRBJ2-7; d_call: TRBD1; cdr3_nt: TGTGCCAGCAGGGCGAGGGGACAGGGCTACGAGCAGTACTTC; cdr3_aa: CASRARGQGYEQYF
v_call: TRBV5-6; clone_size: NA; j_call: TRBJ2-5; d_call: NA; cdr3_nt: TGTGCCAGCAGCTTGAGACGACAGACTTCACAAGAGACCCAGTACTTC; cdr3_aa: CASSLRRQTSQETQYF
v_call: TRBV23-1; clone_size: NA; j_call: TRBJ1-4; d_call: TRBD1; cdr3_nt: TGCGCCAGCAGTCATGGGCTCAGGGGGATGGAGGTTGAAAAACTGTTTTTT; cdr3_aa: CASSHGLRGMEVEKLFF
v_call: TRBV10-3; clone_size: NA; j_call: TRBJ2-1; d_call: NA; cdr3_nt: TGTGCCATAAACGGGGGGCAGGGCTCTGGGATGGGTGAGCAGTTCTTC; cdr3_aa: CAINGGQGSGMGEQFF
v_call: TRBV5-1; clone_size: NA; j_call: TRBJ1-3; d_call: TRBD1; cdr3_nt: TGCGCCAGCAGCTACGACAGGGGGAGCTCTGGAAACACCATATATTTT; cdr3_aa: CASSYDRGSSGNTIYF
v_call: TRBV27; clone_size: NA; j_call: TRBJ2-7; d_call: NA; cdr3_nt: TGTGCCAGCAGTTCCCGTGGAGGCGAGCAGTACTTC; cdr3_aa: CASSSRGGEQYF
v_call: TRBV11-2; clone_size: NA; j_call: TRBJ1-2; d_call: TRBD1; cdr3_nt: TGTGCCAGCAGCCCAGCAGGGGGCAGGCCCGGTACCTATGGCTACACCTTC; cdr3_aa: CASSPAGGRPGTYGYTF